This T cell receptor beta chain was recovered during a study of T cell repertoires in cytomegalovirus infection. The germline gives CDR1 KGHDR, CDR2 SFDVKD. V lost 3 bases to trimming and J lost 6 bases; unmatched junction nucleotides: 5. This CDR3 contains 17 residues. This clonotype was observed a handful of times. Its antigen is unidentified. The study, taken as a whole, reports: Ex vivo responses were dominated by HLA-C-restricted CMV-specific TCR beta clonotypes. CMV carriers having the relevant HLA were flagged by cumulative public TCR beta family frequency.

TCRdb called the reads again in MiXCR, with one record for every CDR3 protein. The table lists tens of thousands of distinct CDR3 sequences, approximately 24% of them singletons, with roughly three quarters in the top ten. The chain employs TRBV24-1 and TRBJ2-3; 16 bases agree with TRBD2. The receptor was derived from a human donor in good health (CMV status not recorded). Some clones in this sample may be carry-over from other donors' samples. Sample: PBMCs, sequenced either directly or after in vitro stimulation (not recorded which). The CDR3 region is CATSDPGLAGGLDTQYF. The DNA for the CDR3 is TGTGCCACCAGTGATCCGGGACTAGCGGGAGGGCTGGATACGCAGTATTTT.